This T cell receptor (beta chain) was sequenced for a study of cytomegalovirus exposure and HLA in healthy donors (dated by TCRdb to the late 2010s). Some background on the complete study: An earlier analysis of about 560 of the donors reported 250 to 300 Gb of sequence data and around 110 million unique TCR beta sequences obtained from approximately 180 million T cells. In a later genetic analysis, genome-wide SNP genotypes for about 55% of the roughly 670 donors were used, and that subset was treated as a discovery cohort. To decide whether each TCR beta V gene segment behaved as functional or pseudogenic, an earlier analysis of some 570 of the donors relied on high-throughput TCR beta sequencing. Every discovery cohort repertoire had been produced on one sequencing platform. The study was designed to test whether signatures of past pathogen exposure could be identified by cataloging public T cell receptors. The study combined high-throughput TCR immunosequencing, statistical association of individual TCRs with disease status, and machine learning to predict cytomegalovirus infection status. A few DR-DQ haplotypes were handled as single units for association and clustering because linkage in the cohort was strong. Along with the approximately 700-subject first cohort, a separate validation cohort of over a hundred different subjects was used. Both class I and class II loci were covered by HLA typing, at four-digit resolution. The later analysis used no new phenotypic data to find candidate immune exposures, relying instead on TCR beta sequences and their occurrence across donors. The number of donors typed differed by locus, with roughly 620-640 for A, B, C, DRB1 and DQB1, around 560 for DQA1, 600 to 610 for DPA1, and 450 to 480 for DPB1. Among about 400 genotyped donors of the cohort, an average of around 250,000 unique TCR beta nucleotide sequences was sequenced per donor, of which about 19% were non-productive. Alongside the repertoire data, information on donor age, sex, ethnicity and CMV serostatus was compiled. The T cell repertoires of about 700 subjects were profiled by immunosequencing and related to cytomegalovirus serostatus. An early release that covered more than 550 HLA-typed donors contained about 290 gigabases of sequencing data and around 85 million unique TCR sequences. A later analysis re-examined previously published TCR beta repertoires from more than 550 donors and added high-resolution HLA genotyping to investigate patterns of TCR occurrence. The genetic ancestry cluster associated with self-reported Caucasian donors included around four fifths of the 398 genotyped donors. Study-wide conclusions, independent of this receptor: When HLA alleles, especially DR and DQ, strongly co-occurred, attributing TCR associations to individual alleles was difficult. Compared with equally common non-associated chains, HLA-associated TCR beta chains in a later analysis were more clonally expanded and had lower generation probabilities. Broadly in line with IMGT annotations, most TCR beta V segments showed up in productive rearrangements about 90% or about 30% of the time in an earlier analysis of roughly 590 of the donors. In both the original and validation cohorts, the classifier was reported to diagnose cytomegalovirus status with high specificity and sensitivity. A later analysis associated about 17,000 TCR beta sequences with specific HLA alleles at a false discovery rate of 0.05. A later genetic analysis associated a missense DCLRE1C variant with V-gene and J-gene trimming of TCR beta chains, and an independent cohort replicated the association. According to the authors, the approach could potentially be generalized to other disease states and immunological phenotypes. The 87-base-pair reads could not distinguish some IMGT-functional V segments, including TRBV6-2 and TRBV6-3, so those segments were excluded. Linkage disequilibrium might explain the correlated functional status among segregating V segments, but an unknown experimental factor could not be excluded. Sequencing depth was assumed to be roughly uniform across donors in the presence/absence analyses, though that assumption may not hold. A total of roughly 160 TCR beta chains were listed by the study as associated with cytomegalovirus. A further reported finding was that TCR beta sequences accurately predicted the HLA-A and HLA-B alleles for most subjects in the first cohort. In vitro tests confirmed that a few of the cytomegalovirus-associated TCR beta chains recognize cytomegalovirus antigens. According to a later analysis, parvovirus B19, influenza, CMV and Epstein-Barr virus appeared linked to several top co-occurrence clusters. The earlier analysis of about 600 of the donors excluded roughly 17 rarely observed V segments, including chromosome 9 orphons, because counts were too low. For the cohort, immune exposure information was limited to CMV serostatus. While some public TCRs were present in many individuals, most TCR sequences turned up only very rarely across donors. The cohort was sequenced for TCR beta chains only, and without alpha or paired-chain data the features that could be detected were limited. A later genetic analysis reported fewer N-insertions in productive TCRs among donors in an Asian-associated ancestry cluster than the approximately 700-donor mean. HLA typing was unavailable for some donors at each locus, so association tests used only the typed subset. A group of highly shared sequence variants was considered likely to be a technical artifact of the sequencing pipeline. In a later analysis, the rate of TCR association differed among HLA loci, with DRB1 alleles having the most associated TCRs and HLA-C alleles having the fewest. According to a later analysis, most CMV-associated TCR beta chains appeared to be HLA-restricted, and the HLA associations seemed to be driven largely by CMV exposure.

Library prep was done by the immunoSEQ multiplex PCR assay. The multiplex PCR relied on a mix of 60 forward primers for TCR Vbeta segments and 13 reverse primers for TCR Jbeta segments. Amplification of the CDR3 region of rearranged TCR beta genes was performed with a multiplex PCR assay on genomic DNA. On the Illumina HiSeq System, the amplified TCR beta libraries were sequenced as 87-base-pair reads. The source study handled its data this way. In a later analysis, 77 million or so unique TCR beta chains were counted across the 500 to 700 repertoires, and about 9.9 million of these chains were shared by at least two donors. A nearest-neighbor algorithm error-corrected the raw reads and collapsed the reads into unique sequences, merging closely related sequences to remove PCR and sequencing errors. CDR3 sequences were aligned to IMGT reference sequences to assign V, D and J gene segments. For a sequence to be retained, at least a six-nucleotide match to both a V gene segment and a J gene segment was required. Rearrangements were classified as productive when the CDR3 lacked stop codons and remained in frame with V and J, and all other rearrangements were classified as non-productive. CDR3 was defined by IMGT convention, running from the second conserved V-encoded cysteine to the conserved J-encoded phenylalanine. In an earlier analysis of approximately 500 of the donors, sequences lacking an unambiguous match to a single V gene segment were excluded. An earlier analysis of several hundred of the donors called V segments functional above 56.7% productive rearrangements and segregating when the between-donor standard deviation exceeded 5%. To diagnose cytomegalovirus status from the catalog of TCR beta chain sequences, a statistical classification framework was built. V and J gene assignment, in a later analysis, came from comparing TCR nucleotide sequences with IMGT/GENE-DB human TR gene sequences. Using the TCRdist pipeline, a later analysis assigned CDR3 sequences along with most-parsimonious VDJ recombination scenarios. A later analysis defined each TCR beta chain by its CDR3 amino acid sequence plus V-gene family, and excluded reads lacking a unique V-gene family. To address suspected cross-contamination and a sequencing artifact, a later analysis removed 450 to 700 highly shared, low-generation-probability nucleotide sequences. For each public chain, a later analysis derived a clonal expansion index from normalized ranks of inferred template counts within each repertoire. Generation probabilities in a later analysis came from a VDJ recombination model fitted to out-of-frame rearrangements, and those results were checked against IGoR. In a later analysis, TCR-TCR, TCR-HLA and TCR-CMV co-occurrence was scored with hypergeometric tests, and a repertoire-size bias correction was applied to TCR pairs. To estimate false discovery rates, a later analysis permuted the HLA or CMV assignments 20 times. In a later analysis, co-occurring TCRs were grouped using DBSCAN, with TCRdist sequence similarity added in when clustering inside HLA-allele-positive subsets. Repertoires with fewer than 30,000 or more than 120,000 public chains were left out of co-occurrence clustering, as were five repertoires with anomalous nucleotide sharing. TCRdb limited this immuneACCESS table to in-frame rearrangements with V and J called. A share of clones is missing; checked studies link under half to unresolved V genes, and the rest is unexplained. V, J and clone size are those of that table, while D and trimming were read from the DNA. This sample's listing comprises 200,000 or so clones. Approximately 0.74% of the sample is taken by the ten largest.

A word on this clone: The target of this receptor is not known.

The cohort consisted of approximately 670 healthy bone marrow donors. All cohort members were sampled while nominally healthy, although unrecorded immune exposures were likely present. The donor was CMV seronegative and was included in the group of several hundred seronegative cohort members. Every donor gave a peripheral blood sample, and the peripheral blood mononuclear cells from that sample were used for TCR beta sequencing. The Qiagen DNeasy Blood Extraction Kit was used to extract genomic DNA from the blood cell samples. Relative to germline, V is 5 bases shorter and J is 7 bases shorter, with 11 bases between their ends. From the cysteine up to the phenylalanine, the CDR3 has a length of 13 residues. The CDR3 DNA has 39 bases and is translated from base 1. CDR1 and CDR2, per the germline V gene (reference sequence), are MNHNY and SVGAGI.

The sample comprised PBMCs. The source is a boy between 5 and 17 years old in good health and CMV-seronegative. The chain uses TRBV6-6 and TRBJ2-2, with TRBD2 tentatively as D gene (6 bases match). DNA sequence: TGTGCCAGCAGTAAGACTAGTTTCGGGGAGCTGTTTTTT. Translated, it gives CASSKTSFGELFF.